One and the same sample provided the 10 T cell receptor beta chains below, sequenced in a study of blood T cells in healthy people across ages. The authors ran a second PCR of 7 to 11 cycles using a sample-barcoded 5' primer and a J-beta primer mix. TCRdb ran MiXCR on the 5' RACE reads and lists one entry per CDR3 protein. The repertoire consists of hundreds of thousands of distinct CDR3 sequences, with roughly 60% occurring once and the leading ten covering about 20%. The source material was blood. These receptor sequences come from a young man in good health.

V is TRBV12-3 or TRBV12-4 and J is TRBJ2-1; no definite D call. The CDR3 covers 13 residues. Trimming took off 3 bases at V and 3 bases at J, with 6 bases between the two ends. The CDR3, as DNA: TGTGCCAGCAGTTTTTGGTTCTACAATGAGCAGTTCTTC. Encoded protein: CASSFWFYNEQFF.

The chain recombines TRBV7-9 with TRBJ1-5, with 7 bases matching TRBD1. Germline assignment: CDR1 SEHNR and CDR2 FQNEAQ (reference sequence). V shed 4 bases, J shed 5 bases, and the junction held 11 bases outside the gene matches. The CDR3 runs to 16 residues. The CDR3 here is CASSSPTGNVHQPQHF. DNA for the CDR3: TGTGCCAGCAGCTCGCCGACAGGGAATGTGCATCAGCCCCAGCATTTT.

This clonotype has more than one count but fewer than ten. This sequence joins TRBV12-3 or TRBV12-4 and TRBJ2-7; D call uncertain. Trimming took 6 bases from V and 6 from J, leaving 15 bases between them. This CDR3 region has 13 residues. The CDR3 sequence: CASSNLVRTEQYF. Here the CDR3 DNA reads TGTGCCAGCAGCAATTTGGTGAGAACCGAGCAGTACTTC.

The rearrangement links TRBV21-1 to TRBJ1-1. TRBV21-1 counts as a pseudogene. The CDR3 runs to 16 residues. CDR3 sequence reads: CAVPNKPFGGNTEAFF. The CDR3 coding sequence is TGTGCCGTACCCAACAAACCGTTTGGCGGGAACACTGAAGCTTTCTTT.

The chain combines TRBV28 with TRBJ2-7, with D possibly TRBD1 on 6 matching bases. Per the germline V gene, CDR1 is MDHEN and CDR2 is SYDVKM. The V end lost 3 bases, the J end lost 7 bases, and 19 bases lay between the germline ends. This CDR3 comprises 15 residues. For the CDR3, the DNA is TGTGCCAGCAGTTTCGCTTCTGGGGGCACCGGGGAGCAGTACTTC. It specifies CASSFASGGTGEQYF.

The V gene is TRBV7-2, the J gene TRBJ2-7; D ambiguous. The length of the CDR3 is 14 residues. Looked up from germline, CDR1 is SGHTA and CDR2 is FQGNSA. V was clipped by 5 bases and J by 1 base, with 12 bases between them. The CDR3 reads CASSPGPRSYEQYF. The DNA of the CDR3 is TGTGCCAGCAGCCCCGGACCTAGATCCTACGAGCAGTACTTC.

A few counts support this clonotype. The CDR3 region has the DNA TGCGCCAGCAGCACCGGGACAGCCAATCAGCCCCAGCATTTT. Its protein product is CASSTGTANQPQHF. The chain is built from TRBV5-1 and TRBJ1-5, with TRBD1 identical over 7 bases. Germline loops: CDR1 SGHRS, CDR2 YFSETQ. The V and J ends lost 4 bases and 3 bases, in that order; junction bases with no gene match: 4. This CDR3 is 14 amino acids long.

This clonotype was counted a few times. The J gene is TRBJ2-1, the V gene TRBV5-1, with 10 bases fitting TRBD1. The V gene end was trimmed by 5 bases and the J gene end by 8 bases; junction bases not matched to a gene: 10. Germline lookup yields CDR1 SGHRS and CDR2 YFSETQ. CDR3 length equals 15 residues. The CDR3 sequence is CASSRPGQGFYEQFF. The CDR3 DNA sequence: TGCGCCAGCAGTCGGCCGGGACAGGGGTTCTATGAGCAGTTCTTC.

Remarks on this clonotype: Since a much larger clone is just one base distant, this may be a read error. The chain uses TRBV25-1 and TRBJ2-4; perhaps TRBD2 as D (5 bases). V was clipped by 5 bases and J by 15 bases, with 23 bases between them. The CDR3 length is 14 residues. Per germline, CDR1 MGHDK and CDR2 SYGVNS. The CDR3 sequence is CASSRSGSSYELYF. The DNA for the CDR3 is TGTGCCAGCAGTCGGTCGGGGAGCTCCTACGAGCTGTACTTC.

This sequence joins TRBV7-9 and TRBJ2-4; TRBD1 aligns across 9 bases. The J call may be in error: the DNA end matches TRBJ2-7 better. The CDR3 contains 16 residues. Germline V CDR1 and CDR2: SEHNR, FQNEAQ (reference sequence). The CDR3, as DNA: TGTGCCAGCAGCTTAGGAGCACGACAGGGGGATTACGAGCAGTACTTC. It encodes CASSLGARQGDYEQYF.